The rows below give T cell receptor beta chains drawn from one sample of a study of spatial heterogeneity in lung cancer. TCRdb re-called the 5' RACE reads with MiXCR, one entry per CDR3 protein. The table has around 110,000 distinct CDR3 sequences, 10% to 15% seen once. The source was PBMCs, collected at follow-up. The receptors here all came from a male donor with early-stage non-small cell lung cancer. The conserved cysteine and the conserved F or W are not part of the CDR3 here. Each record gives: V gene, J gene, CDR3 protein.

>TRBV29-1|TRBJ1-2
SVGGQNYGYT
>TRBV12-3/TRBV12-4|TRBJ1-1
ASKPGARTEAF
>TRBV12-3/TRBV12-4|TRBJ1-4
ASSYGDRQNEKLF
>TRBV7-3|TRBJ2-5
ASSRIRGPGETQY
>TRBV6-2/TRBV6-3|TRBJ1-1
ASSYSNRGEAF
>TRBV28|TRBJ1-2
ASRMTAYYGYT
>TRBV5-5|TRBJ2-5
ASSLTARETQY
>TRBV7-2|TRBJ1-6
ASSLGGNSPLH
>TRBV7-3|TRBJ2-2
ASSKRGSKNTGELF
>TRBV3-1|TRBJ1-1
ASRTFQQGGENTEAF
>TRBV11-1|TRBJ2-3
ASSQRGVEDTQY
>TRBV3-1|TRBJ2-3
ASSQAGGSTDTQY
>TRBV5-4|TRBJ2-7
ASSLRLSEPEQY
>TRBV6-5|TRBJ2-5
ASSPGVRTGQETQY
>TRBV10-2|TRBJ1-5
ASTRSDRDNQPQH
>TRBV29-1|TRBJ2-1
SVEAAQGSRNEQF
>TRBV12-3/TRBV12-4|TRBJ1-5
ASSEDRNNQPQH
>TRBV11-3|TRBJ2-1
ASSLVVGAGRNNEQF
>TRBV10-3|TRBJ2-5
AIKRQGGETQY
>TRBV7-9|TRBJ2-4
ASGGRGNIQY
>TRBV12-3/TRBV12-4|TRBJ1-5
ASSLEQGGQPQH
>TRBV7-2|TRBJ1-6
ASSLAGSNNSPLH
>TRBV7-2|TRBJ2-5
ASGRGGASETQY
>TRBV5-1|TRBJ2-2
ASGWSSGATGELF
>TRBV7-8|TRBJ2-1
ASSWGSGVYNEQF
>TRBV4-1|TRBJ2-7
ASSQQRQGAGEQY
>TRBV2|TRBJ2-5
ASRKGEGQETQY
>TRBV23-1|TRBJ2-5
ASSQSETRETQY
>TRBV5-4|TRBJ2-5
ASSPQSGKTQY
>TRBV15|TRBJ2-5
ATSRPRGRQETQY
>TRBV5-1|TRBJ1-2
ASRMDSYGYT
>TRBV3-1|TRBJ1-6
ASSQARGNSPLH
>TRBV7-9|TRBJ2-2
ASSPDRVVTGELF
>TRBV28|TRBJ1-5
ASLYTGDRNQPQH
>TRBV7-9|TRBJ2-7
ASSFFEQY
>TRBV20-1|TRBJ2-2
SANNDPGELF
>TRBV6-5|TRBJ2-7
ASSYWTGDYEQY